What follows is one T cell receptor beta chain and its context. The target antigen is unknown. TCRdb analysed the 5' RACE reads with MiXCR anew, one entry per CDR3 protein. Among around 89,000 distinct CDR3 sequences, more than 10% were seen once, and the ten largest hold more than 40%. Indicated time point: sample taken at primary tumor resection. These data are taken from a study of spatial heterogeneity in lung cancer. Study results and caveats: Ubiquitous expanded tumor TCRs appeared in blood more at resection than follow-up.

The CDR3 runs to 13 residues. V dropped 2 bases and J dropped 8 bases, with 13 bases sitting between them. The germline CDR1 and CDR2 sequences are SGDLS and YYNGEE. Here the sequenced sample was PBMCs, taken at surgery. V and J are TRBV9 and TRBJ1-1, with D tentatively TRBD1 (5 bases). The receptor comes from a male donor with early-stage non-small cell lung cancer. The CDR3, as DNA: TGTGCCAGCAGCGTTTGGGACCGGAGGGAAGCTTTCTTT. Its translation is CASSVWDRREAFF.